The next 30 T cell receptor beta chains were all read from a single sample in a study of blood T cells in healthy people across ages. Then a second PCR, running about 6 to 11 cycles, was carried out with a sample-barcoded 5' primer and a J-beta primer mix. From the 5' RACE reads, TCRdb called clonotypes with MiXCR, one entry per CDR3 protein. The sample lists about 600,000 distinct CDR3 sequences; around 48% were seen once. The material sequenced was blood. These receptors all stem from a man older than 75 in good health.

This clonotype was seen only a few times. The V and J genes are TRBV7-2 and TRBJ2-7; D remains ambiguous. CDR1 SGHTA and CDR2 FQGNSA come from the germline V gene. V dropped 5 bases and J dropped 6 bases, with 11 bases sitting between them. The CDR3 is 12 amino acids. CDR3 region: CASSPLTSEQYF. The CDR3, as DNA: TGTGCCAGCAGCCCCTTGACCAGCGAGCAGTACTTC.

This clonotype was seen more than once but under ten times. This chain links TRBV7-2 with TRBJ1-2; a possible D gene is TRBD1 (6 bases). Germline V lookup: CDR1 SGHTA, CDR2 FQGNSA. Trimming removed 1 base from V and 3 bases from J, with 18 bases in between. The length of the CDR3 is 17 residues. The chain's CDR3 is CASSLDQRGGGDYGYTF. The CDR3 region has the DNA TGTGCCAGCAGCTTAGATCAGAGGGGAGGGGGGGACTATGGCTACACCTTC.

This clonotype was detected many times. This chain joins TRBV12-3 or TRBV12-4 and TRBJ2-5; D is undetermined. V gave up 6 bases and J gave up 3 bases, with 8 bases separating them. The CDR3 is made up of 12 amino acids. In nucleotides, the CDR3 is TGTGCCAGCAGGATTACTGAAGAGACCCAGTACTTC. It encodes CASRITEETQYF.

J is TRBJ1-4 and V is TRBV7-8; 8 bases are a match to TRBD1. Germline lookup yields CDR1 SGHVS and CDR2 FQNEAQ. CDR3 length: 16 residues. The J segment lost 0 bases and the V segment lost 6 bases, leaving 6 bases of the junction unmatched. DNA for the CDR3: TGTGCCAGCAGACCGGACAGGGTTGCAACTAATGAAAAACTGTTTTTT. Protein: CASRPDRVATNEKLFF.

The rearrangement uses TRBV7-2 and TRBJ2-7, with D perhaps matching TRBD1 (5 bases). Judging by the DNA end, TRBJ2-5 fits better; the J call may be wrong. This CDR3 has 15 amino acids. From germline, CDR1 is SGHTA and CDR2 FQGNSA. CDR3 bases: TGTGCCAGCAGCTTAGAAGGACATGCGTGGAAGACCCAGTACTTC. Translated, it gives CASSLEGHAWKTQYF.

V gene TRBV7-9 combines with J gene TRBJ2-3, with 10 positions matching TRBD2. From germline, CDR1 is SEHNR and CDR2 FQNEAQ (reference sequence). CDR3 size: 17 residues. The V segment lost 5 bases and the J segment 4 bases; nucleotides outside the gene matches: 12. The CDR3 reads CASSRGVAGGPADTQYF. The CDR3 nucleotides are TGTGCCAGCAGCCGAGGGGTAGCGGGGGGCCCCGCAGATACGCAGTATTTT.

The J gene is TRBJ2-3, the V gene TRBV3-1, with 10 bases lining up with TRBD2. The CDR3 extends over 16 amino acids. V trimming: 4 bases; J trimming: 3 bases; junction bases outside the gene matches: 7. The germline CDR1 and CDR2 sequences are LGHDT and YNNKEL (reference sequence). The CDR3 here is CASSPGLAGETDTQYF. The CDR3 coding sequence is TGTGCCAGCAGCCCCGGCCTAGCGGGGGAGACAGATACGCAGTATTTT.

As concerns this clonotype: Given a much more abundant clone one base away, this may be a read error. Written as DNA, the CDR3 is TGTGCCAGCAGTTTTCTTCACACAACCGCGTACAATGAGCAGTACTTC. Translation gives CASSFLHTTAYNEQYF. The V gene is TRBV6-6, the J gene TRBJ2-7; no firm D call. V dropped 4 bases and J dropped 7 bases, with 23 bases sitting between them. The germline gives CDR1 MNHNY, CDR2 SVGAGI (reference sequence). The CDR3 totals 16 residues.

The rearrangement joins TRBV20-1 to TRBJ2-6; unclear D gene. In germline, CDR1 is DFQATT, CDR2 SNEGSKA (reference sequence). The CDR3 runs 14 residues. Trimming took off 6 bases at V and 0 bases at J, with 9 bases between the two ends. This chain's CDR3 is CSAGPVSGANVLTF. In nucleotides, the CDR3 is TGCAGTGCCGGGCCAGTCTCTGGGGCCAACGTCCTGACTTTC.

This sequence joins TRBV10-3 and TRBJ2-2; 11 nucleotides line up with TRBD1. The CDR3 runs 15 residues. CDR1 is ENHRY and CDR2 is SYGVKD in the germline V gene. V shed 8 bases, J shed 3 bases, and the junction held 5 bases outside the gene matches. CDR3 sequence reads: CAIGGQGDYTGELFF. The CDR3 DNA follows: TGTGCCATCGGGGGACAGGGGGATTACACCGGGGAGCTGTTTTTT.

The sample holds a few counts of this clonotype. The rearrangement joins TRBV7-2 to TRBJ2-7; unclear D gene. There are 15 residues in the CDR3. CDR1 is SGHTA and CDR2 is FQGNSA in the germline V gene. V was trimmed by 0 bases and J by 2 bases, leaving 11 bases between them. The CDR3 spells CASSLATGIAYEQYF. The DNA of the CDR3 is TGTGCCAGCAGCTTAGCGACGGGCATTGCCTACGAGCAGTACTTC.

Concerning this clonotype itself: A junction boundary mismatches the germline segment, possibly from a read error. The gene calls are TRBV7-2 and TRBJ1-1, with D unresolved. Germline CDR1 is SGHTA and CDR2 is FQGNSA. The CDR3 runs to 12 residues. Here the CDR3 DNA reads TGTGCCAACAGCGCTGTTTACACTGAAGCTTTCTTT. Encoded protein: CANSAVYTEAFF.

V is TRBV9 and J is TRBJ2-6; no clear D. Germline V gene lookup returns CDR1 SGDLS and CDR2 YYNGEE. Trimming stripped 1 base from V and 3 bases from J, with 11 bases between. This CDR3 contains 16 residues. The CDR3 sequence: CASSVIAGFGANVLTF. Written as DNA, the CDR3 is TGTGCCAGCAGCGTAATTGCCGGATTTGGGGCCAACGTCCTGACTTTC.

The rearrangement links TRBV9 to TRBJ2-3, with 10 bases lining up with TRBD2. The CDR3 loop spans 16 amino acids. V was pared by 3 bases and J by 2 bases, with 6 bases of the junction left unmatched. Germline V gene lookup returns CDR1 SGDLS and CDR2 YYNGEE. CDR3 residues: CASSGVLAGHTDTQYF. CDR3 nucleotide sequence: TGTGCCAGCAGCGGGGTACTAGCGGGACACACAGATACGCAGTATTTT. Supplemented by reference TRBV9 and TRBJ2-3, the full variable domain reads DSGVTQTPKHLITATGQRVTLRCSPRSGDLSVYWYQQSLDQGLQFLIQYYNGEERAKGNILERFSAQQFPDLHSELNLSSLELGDSALYFCASSGVLAGHTDTQYFGPGTRLTVL.

The CDR3 is CATSRDTPRQEVYGYTF. CDR3 bases: TGTGCCACCAGCAGAGATACCCCCAGACAGGAGGTCTATGGCTACACCTTC. The gene calls are TRBV15 and TRBJ1-2, with a tentative D call TRBD1 (6 bases). This CDR3 spans 17 amino acids. V was pared by 0 bases and J by 4 bases, with 18 bases between. Germline CDR1 reads LNHNV; CDR2 reads YYDKDF (reference sequence).

This chain connects TRBV7-8 to TRBJ2-2; TRBD2 matches 12 bases. With 5 bases clipped from V and 0 bases from J, the junction kept 4 bases outside the gene matches. There are 17 residues in the CDR3. From germline, CDR1 is SGHVS and CDR2 FQNEAQ. DNA for the CDR3: TGTGCCAGCAGCGTGACTAGCGGGGGTTCGAACACCGGGGAGCTGTTTTTT. It specifies CASSVTSGGSNTGELFF.

This clonotype was detected only a few times. This chain uses TRBV6-2 or TRBV6-3 with TRBJ2-1, with unresolved D. The V gene's germline CDR1 is MNHEY and CDR2 SVGEGT. The CDR3 sequence is 13 residues long. Trimming shortened V by 4 bases and J by 4 bases, and 8 bases separated the two germline ends. In DNA form, the CDR3 reads TGTGCCAGCAGTTGGATGAATTACAATGAGCAGTTCTTC. As protein: CASSWMNYNEQFF.

Turning to this clonotype: This may be a read error, as it is one base from a much larger clone. The rearrangement links TRBV7-9 to TRBJ2-3; D is possibly TRBD1 or TRBD2 (5 bases each). CDR1 and CDR2 (germline): SEHNR, FQNEAQ (reference sequence). The CDR3 has 14 residues. CDR3 region: CASSFSGNTGTQYF. DNA of the CDR3: TGTGCCAGCAGTTTCTCGGGGAACACAGGTACGCAGTATTTT.

The chain recombines TRBV4-3 with TRBJ1-6; D is unclear. The CDR3 consists of 15 residues. Germline V gene sequence: CDR1 LGHNA, CDR2 YSLEER. V was clipped by 1 base and J by 9 bases, with 13 bases between them. The CDR3 region is CASSQAPLQGSPLHF. The DNA for the CDR3 is TGCGCCAGCAGCCAAGCCCCACTACAAGGTTCACCCCTCCACTTT.

The chain joins TRBV20-1 to TRBJ1-5; D remains ambiguous. The V end lost 3 bases, the J end lost 9 bases, and 15 bases lay between the germline ends. There are 13 residues in the CDR3. Germline CDR1 is DFQATT and CDR2 is SNEGSKA (reference sequence). This chain's CDR3 is CSARRLGSGPQHF. The CDR3 DNA reads as TGCAGTGCTAGGCGCTTGGGTTCGGGGCCCCAGCATTTT.

The genes are TRBV7-9 and TRBJ2-1, with no clear D. The CDR3 sequence is 14 residues long. Germline CDR1 reads SEHNR; CDR2 reads FQNEAQ (reference sequence). The V end was cut by 0 bases, the J end by 9 bases, with 12 bases between. The CDR3 DNA follows: TGTGCCAGCAGCTTAGCAAGCGCATGGCCTGAGCAGTTCTTC. This sequence encodes CASSLASAWPEQFF.

Many counts were recorded for this clonotype. The V gene is TRBV6-6, the J gene TRBJ2-3; TRBD1 is a possible D gene (6 bases). Per the germline V gene, CDR1 is MNHNY and CDR2 is SVGAGI (reference sequence). The CDR3 totals 15 residues. Trimming shortened V by 2 bases and J by 4 bases, and 13 bases separated the two germline ends. The CDR3 region has the DNA TGTGCCAGCAGTTACGGGGGCCTCAGGGCAGATACGCAGTATTTT. It is translated as CASSYGGLRADTQYF.

This clonotype has just a few counts. This chain joins TRBV25-1 and TRBJ2-7, with D tentatively TRBD1 (6 bases). The V and J ends lost 3 bases and 1 base respectively, with 13 bases between them. Germline V gives CDR1 MGHDK, CDR2 SYGVNS. This CDR3 region has 15 residues. CDR3 protein: CASSDPGQRSYEQYF. DNA of the CDR3: TGTGCCAGCAGTGACCCGGGACAAAGGTCCTACGAGCAGTACTTC.

The CDR3, as DNA: TGCAGTGCTAGACGCGGACTAGCAGCTCAAGAGACCCAGTACTTC. Translating gives CSARRGLAAQETQYF. This chain uses TRBV20-1 with TRBJ2-5, with TRBD2 matching over 8 bases. CDR3 length: 15 residues. V was clipped by 2 bases and J by 2 bases; unmatched bases: 7. Per the germline V gene, CDR1 is DFQATT and CDR2 is SNEGSKA (reference sequence).

This clonotype was recorded a few times. J is TRBJ2-7 and V is TRBV12-3 or TRBV12-4, with 8 bases identical to TRBD1. The V and J ends lost 4 bases and 3 bases, in that order; junction bases with no gene match: 8. This CDR3 spans 15 amino acids. This chain's CDR3 is CASSYTTGDVYEQYF. The CDR3 DNA reads as TGTGCCAGCAGTTACACGACAGGGGACGTCTACGAGCAGTACTTC.

The rearrangement joins TRBV10-3 to TRBJ2-3; the match to TRBD2 covers 11 bases. This CDR3 spans 15 amino acids. Germline V CDR1 and CDR2: ENHRY, SYGVKD. Losses at the gene ends were 10 bases for V and 0 bases for J; bases not matched to a gene: 6. The CDR3 here is CATTSGGTSTDTQYF. The CDR3 DNA is TGTGCCACCACTAGCGGGGGAACTAGCACAGATACGCAGTATTTT.

CDR3 bases: TGTGCCTGGACCATAGTCGGGGGATTTACTGAAGCTTTCTTT. Its translation: CAWTIVGGFTEAFF. The chain has TRBV30 and TRBJ1-1; D is possibly TRBD1 (5 bases). The V end was cut by 4 bases, the J end by 5 bases, with 17 bases between. This CDR3 is 14 amino acids long. Germline-derived CDR1 and CDR2 are GTSNPN and SVGIG (reference sequence).

This clonotype showed up just a few times. The chain recombines TRBV12-3 or TRBV12-4 with TRBJ1-5; D is ambiguous. The V end was cut by 3 bases, the J end by 3 bases, with 9 bases between. The CDR3 runs 14 residues. The CDR3 loop is CASSLGRLNQPQHF. DNA for the CDR3: TGTGCCAGCAGTTTGGGCAGGCTCAATCAGCCCCAGCATTTT.

This clonotype was detected a few times. This chain joins TRBV3-1 and TRBJ1-1; D may be TRBD1 (6 bases). The CDR3 runs to 14 residues. The germline V gene encodes CDR1 LGHDT and CDR2 YNNKEL (reference sequence). Trimming left V 3 bases short and J 3 bases short, with 11 bases between. The CDR3: CASSHIQGDTEAFF. CDR3 nucleotides: TGTGCCAGCAGCCATATACAGGGTGACACTGAAGCTTTCTTT.

This sequence joins TRBV3-1 and TRBJ1-1; D not certain. Germline V lookup: CDR1 LGHDT, CDR2 YNNKEL (reference sequence). The CDR3 is 14 residues long. V was pared by 0 bases and J by 3 bases, with 8 bases between. CDR3 region: CASSQDPRDTEAFF. The DNA for the CDR3 is TGTGCCAGCAGCCAAGATCCGAGGGACACTGAAGCTTTCTTT.